This T cell receptor beta chain was recorded in a study of PD-1 and CTLA-4 blockade in melanoma. The V gene end was trimmed by 6 bases and the J gene end by 7 bases; junction bases not matched to a gene: 5. Germline V gene lookup returns CDR1 MNHEY and CDR2 SVGAGI. There are 13 residues in the CDR3. This clone was seen a single time. Clones were read by immunoSEQ multiplex PCR, and TCRdb kept only the in-frame ones, dropping some. This table holds approximately 15,000 clones, 70% found once. The TCR was taken from a human donor with melanoma. This sample comprised CD8+ T cells from peripheral blood, obtained from a patient given anti-PD-1 treatment. The chain employs TRBV6-5 and TRBJ1-4, with 7 bases identical to TRBD1. The CDR3 coding sequence is TGTGCCAGCAGCCTCCGGGACAGTGAAAAACTGTTTTTT. This translates into CASSLRDSEKLFF.